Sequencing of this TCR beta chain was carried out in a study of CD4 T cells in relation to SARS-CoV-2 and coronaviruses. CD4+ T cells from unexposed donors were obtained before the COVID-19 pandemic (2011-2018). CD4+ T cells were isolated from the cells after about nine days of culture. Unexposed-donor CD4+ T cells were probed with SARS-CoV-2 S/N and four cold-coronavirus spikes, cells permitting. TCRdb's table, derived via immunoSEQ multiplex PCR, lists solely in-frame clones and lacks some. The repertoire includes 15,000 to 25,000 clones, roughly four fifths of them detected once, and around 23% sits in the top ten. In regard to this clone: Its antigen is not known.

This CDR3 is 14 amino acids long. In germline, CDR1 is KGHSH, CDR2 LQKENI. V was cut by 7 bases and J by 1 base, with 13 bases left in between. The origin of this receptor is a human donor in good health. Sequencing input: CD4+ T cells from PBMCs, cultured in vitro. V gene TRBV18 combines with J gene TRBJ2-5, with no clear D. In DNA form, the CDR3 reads TGTGCCAGCTTAGGGCAGAAAATCCAAGAGACCCAGTACTTC. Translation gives CASLGQKIQETQYF.